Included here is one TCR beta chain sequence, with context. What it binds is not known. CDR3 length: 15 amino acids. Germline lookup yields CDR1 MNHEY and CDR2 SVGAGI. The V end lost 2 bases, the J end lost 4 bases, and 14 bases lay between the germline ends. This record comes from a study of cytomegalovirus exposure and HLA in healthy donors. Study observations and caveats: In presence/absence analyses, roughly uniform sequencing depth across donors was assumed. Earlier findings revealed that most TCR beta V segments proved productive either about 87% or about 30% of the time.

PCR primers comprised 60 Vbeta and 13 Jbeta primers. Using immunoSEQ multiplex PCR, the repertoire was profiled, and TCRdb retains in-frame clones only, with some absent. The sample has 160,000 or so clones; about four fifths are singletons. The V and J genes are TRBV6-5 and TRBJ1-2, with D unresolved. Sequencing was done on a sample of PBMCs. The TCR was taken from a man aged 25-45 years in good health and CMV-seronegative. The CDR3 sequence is CASSYSKRTVYGYTF. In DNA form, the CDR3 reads TGTGCCAGCAGTTACAGTAAAAGAACAGTCTATGGCTACACCTTC.